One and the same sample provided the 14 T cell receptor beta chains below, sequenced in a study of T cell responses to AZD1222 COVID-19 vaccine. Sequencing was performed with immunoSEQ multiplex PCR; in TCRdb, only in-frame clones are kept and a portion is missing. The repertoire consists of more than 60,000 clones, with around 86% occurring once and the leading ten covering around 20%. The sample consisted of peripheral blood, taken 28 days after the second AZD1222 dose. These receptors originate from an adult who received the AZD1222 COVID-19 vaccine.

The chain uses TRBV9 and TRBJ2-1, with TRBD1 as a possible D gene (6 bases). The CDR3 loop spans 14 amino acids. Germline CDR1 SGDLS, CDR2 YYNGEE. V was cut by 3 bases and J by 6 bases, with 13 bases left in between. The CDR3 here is CASSGYRERNEQFF. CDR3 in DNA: TGTGCCAGCAGCGGATACAGGGAACGCAATGAGCAGTTCTTC.

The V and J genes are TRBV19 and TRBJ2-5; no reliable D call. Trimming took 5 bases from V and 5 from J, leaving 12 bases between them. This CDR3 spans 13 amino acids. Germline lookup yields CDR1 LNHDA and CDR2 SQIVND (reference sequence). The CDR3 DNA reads TGTGCCAGTAGTCCCGTCCTTGGGGAGACCCAGTACTTC. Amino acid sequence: CASSPVLGETQYF.

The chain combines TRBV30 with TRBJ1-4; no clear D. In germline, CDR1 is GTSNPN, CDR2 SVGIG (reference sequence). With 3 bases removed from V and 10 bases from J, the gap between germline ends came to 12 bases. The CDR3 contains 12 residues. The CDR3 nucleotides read TGTGCCTGGAGGGCCGGTCGGTCAAAACTGTTTTTT. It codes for CAWRAGRSKLFF. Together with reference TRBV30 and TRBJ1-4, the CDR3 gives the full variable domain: SQTIHQWPATLVQPVGSPLSLECTVEGTSNPNLYWYRQAAGRGLQLLFYSVGIGQISSEVPQNLSASRPQDRQFILSSKKLLLSDSGFYLCAWRAGRSKLFFGSGTQLSVL.

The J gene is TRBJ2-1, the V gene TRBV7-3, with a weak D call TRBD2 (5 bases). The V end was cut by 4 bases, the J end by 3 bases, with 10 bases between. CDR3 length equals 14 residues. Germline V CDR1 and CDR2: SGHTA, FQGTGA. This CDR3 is CASSSRGGYNEQFF. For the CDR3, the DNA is TGTGCCAGCAGCTCCCGGGGTGGCTACAATGAGCAGTTCTTC.

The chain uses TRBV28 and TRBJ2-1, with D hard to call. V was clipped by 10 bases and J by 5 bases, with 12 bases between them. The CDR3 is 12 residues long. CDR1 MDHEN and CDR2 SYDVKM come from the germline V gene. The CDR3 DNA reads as TGTGCCATCCACAATTACAACAATGAGCAGTTCTTC. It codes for CAIHNYNNEQFF.

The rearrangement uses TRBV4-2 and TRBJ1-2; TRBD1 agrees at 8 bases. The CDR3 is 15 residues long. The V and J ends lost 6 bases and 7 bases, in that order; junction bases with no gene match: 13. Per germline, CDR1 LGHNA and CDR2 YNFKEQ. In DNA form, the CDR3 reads TGTGCCAGCAGAGGGACAGGAGCCCCCGATTTTGGCTACACCTTC. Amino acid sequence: CASRGTGAPDFGYTF.

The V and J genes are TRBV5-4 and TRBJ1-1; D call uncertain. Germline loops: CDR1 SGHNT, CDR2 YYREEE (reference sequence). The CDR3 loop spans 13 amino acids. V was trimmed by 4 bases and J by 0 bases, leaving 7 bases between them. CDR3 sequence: CASSLLLNTEAFF. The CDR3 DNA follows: TGTGCCAGCAGCCTCTTATTGAACACTGAAGCTTTCTTT.

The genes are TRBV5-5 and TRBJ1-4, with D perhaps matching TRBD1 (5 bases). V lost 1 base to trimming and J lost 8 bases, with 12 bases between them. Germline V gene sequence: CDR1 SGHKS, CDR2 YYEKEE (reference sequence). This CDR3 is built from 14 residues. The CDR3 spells CASSLPGGEEKLFF. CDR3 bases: TGTGCCAGCAGCTTGCCCGGGGGAGAGGAAAAACTGTTTTTT.

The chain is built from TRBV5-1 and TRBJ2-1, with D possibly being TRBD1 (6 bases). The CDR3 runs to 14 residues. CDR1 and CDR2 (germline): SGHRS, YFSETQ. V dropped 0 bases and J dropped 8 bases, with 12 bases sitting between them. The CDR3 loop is CASSLGRTADEQFF. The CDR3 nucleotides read TGCGCCAGCAGCTTGGGGAGGACAGCGGATGAGCAGTTCTTC.

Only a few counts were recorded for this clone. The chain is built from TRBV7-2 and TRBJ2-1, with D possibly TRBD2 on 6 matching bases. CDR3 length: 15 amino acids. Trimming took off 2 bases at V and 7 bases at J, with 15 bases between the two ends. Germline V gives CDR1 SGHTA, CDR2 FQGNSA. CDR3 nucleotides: TGTGCCAGCAGCTTACCTCGCCGGGGGAGGAATGAGCAGTTCTTC. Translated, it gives CASSLPRRGRNEQFF.

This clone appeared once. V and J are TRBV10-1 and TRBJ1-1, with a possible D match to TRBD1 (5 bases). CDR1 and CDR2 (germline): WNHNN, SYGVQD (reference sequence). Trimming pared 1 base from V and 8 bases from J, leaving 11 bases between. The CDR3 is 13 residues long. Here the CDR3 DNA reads TGCGCCAGCAGTGAGTTTGCGGGGCAGGAAGCTTTCTTT. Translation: CASSEFAGQEAFF.

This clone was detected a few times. CDR3 amino acids: CAISKREKAEAFF. CDR3 nucleotide sequence: TGTGCCATCAGTAAGAGGGAAAAGGCTGAAGCTTTCTTT. The gene calls are TRBV10-3 and TRBJ1-1, with D unresolved. CDR1 and CDR2 (germline): ENHRY, SYGVKD. The length of the CDR3 is 13 residues. V was shortened by 5 bases and J by 6 bases, with 13 bases between the two germline ends.

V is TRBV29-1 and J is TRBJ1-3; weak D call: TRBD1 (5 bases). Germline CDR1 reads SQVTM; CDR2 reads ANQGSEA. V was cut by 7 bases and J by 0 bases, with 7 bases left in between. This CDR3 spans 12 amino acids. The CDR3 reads CSGGGSGNTIYF. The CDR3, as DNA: TGCAGCGGGGGGGGCTCTGGAAACACCATATATTTT.

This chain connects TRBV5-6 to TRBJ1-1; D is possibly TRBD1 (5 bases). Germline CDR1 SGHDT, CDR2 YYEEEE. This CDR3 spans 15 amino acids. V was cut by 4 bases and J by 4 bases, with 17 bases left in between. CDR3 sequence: CASSPQTEAVTEAFF. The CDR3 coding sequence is TGTGCCAGCAGCCCTCAGACAGAGGCGGTCACTGAAGCTTTCTTT. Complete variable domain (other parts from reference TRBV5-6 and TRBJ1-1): DAGVTQSPTHLIKTRGQQVTLRCSPKSGHDTVSWYQQALGQGPQFIFQYYEEEERQRGNFPDRFSGHQFPNYSSELNVNALLLGDSALYLCASSPQTEAVTEAFFGQGTRLTVV.